The present T cell receptor (beta chain) was sequenced within a study of cytomegalovirus exposure and HLA in healthy donors. Study at large: From roughly 180 million T cells, an earlier analysis saw roughly 100 million unique TCR beta sequences.

V lost 5 bases, J lost 4 bases, and 10 bases stayed unmatched. The germline gives CDR1 SGHTA, CDR2 FQGNSA. The length of the CDR3 is 15 residues. The study ran its PCR with 60 Vbeta and 13 Jbeta primers. Here immunoSEQ multiplex PCR was the method, and the copy in TCRdb shows in-frame clones only, minus some. The table includes 90,000 to 100,000 clones, approximately 80% detected once. Healthy bone marrow donors supplied every sample. Unrecorded immune exposures were likely, despite nominal health at sampling. The material sequenced was PBMCs. The origin of this receptor is a female donor in good health and CMV-seronegative. The gene calls are TRBV7-2 and TRBJ2-7, with 8 bases aligning to TRBD1. CDR3 nucleotide sequence: TGTGCCAGCAGCGTGACAGGGGAAGTTAATTACGAGCAGTACTTC. It encodes CASSVTGEVNYEQYF.